Each of the 21 T cell receptor beta chains below was sequenced from the same sample in a study of blood T cell repertoires in COVID-19. Sequencing was performed with immunoSEQ multiplex PCR; in TCRdb, only in-frame clones are kept and a portion is missing. The sample holds about 330,000 clones, around 90% seen once. Source material: PBMCs or T cells enriched from blood (not recorded which). The receptors were sampled from a young man who had recovered from COVID-19.

V and J are TRBV11-3 and TRBJ1-2; TRBD1 agrees at 8 bases. Per germline, CDR1 SGHNT and CDR2 YENEEA. The CDR3 is 13 residues long. The trim removed 5 bases at V and 5 bases at J, leaving 4 bases unmatched. CDR3 sequence (DNA): TGTGCCAGCAGCATGGACAGGGTGTATGGCTACACCTTC. It encodes CASSMDRVYGYTF.

The V gene is TRBV5-4, the J gene TRBJ2-7; the match to TRBD2 covers 9 bases. The CDR3 is 16 amino acids. Germline V gene sequence: CDR1 SGHNT, CDR2 YYREEE (reference sequence). V lost 4 bases, J lost 2 bases, and 10 bases stayed unmatched. Here the CDR3 reads CASSEGLAGGAYEQYF. The CDR3 nucleotides read TGTGCCAGCAGCGAGGGATTGGCGGGGGGGGCCTACGAGCAGTACTTC.

The chain has TRBV7-6 and TRBJ2-5, with TRBD2 matching 8 bases. V lost 0 bases to trimming and J lost 4 bases; unmatched junction nucleotides: 4. The CDR3 is 15 residues long. The germline V gene encodes CDR1 SGHVS and CDR2 FNYEAQ. CDR3 protein: CASSLAERGLETQYF. The CDR3 DNA is TGTGCCAGCAGCTTAGCCGAGCGGGGGCTAGAGACCCAGTACTTC.

The rearrangement uses TRBV5-1 and TRBJ1-2; D uncertain. CDR3 length: 13 amino acids. V lost 2 bases to trimming and J lost 1 base, with 6 bases between them. The germline CDR1 and CDR2 sequences are SGHRS and YFSETQ. As DNA, the CDR3 is TGCGCCAGCAGCTTAACTGATAACTATGGCTACACCTTC. This sequence encodes CASSLTDNYGYTF.

This chain joins TRBV24-1 and TRBJ2-5; 7 bases match TRBD1. V lost 4 bases, J lost 5 bases, and 9 bases stayed unmatched. Germline V gives CDR1 KGHDR, CDR2 SFDVKD. The CDR3 extends over 15 amino acids. The CDR3 DNA reads TGTGCCACCAGTGACCCGACAGGGAATAGGGAGACCCAGTACTTC. Its protein product is CATSDPTGNRETQYF.

In this sample, this clone turned up once. The rearrangement links TRBV11-2 to TRBJ2-7, with 10 bases aligning to TRBD1. With V trimmed by 3 bases and J by 2 bases, 1 base remained unmatched. This CDR3 spans 14 amino acids. CDR1 is SGHAT, CDR2 FQNNGV, per germline. The CDR3 here is CASSLDRGTYEQYF. The CDR3, as DNA: TGTGCCAGCAGCTTGGACAGGGGGACCTACGAGCAGTACTTC.

This rearrangement joins TRBV14 to TRBJ2-3; 7 bases fit TRBD2. Losses at the gene ends were 3 bases for V and 0 bases for J; bases not matched to a gene: 0. CDR1 is SGHDN and CDR2 is FVKESK in the germline V gene. This CDR3 spans 14 amino acids. CDR3 in amino acids: CASSQRGSTDTQYF. The DNA of the CDR3 is TGTGCCAGCAGCCAGCGGGGGAGCACAGATACGCAGTATTTT.

Notes on this clone: Relative to the germline gene, one junction end is altered; a read error may explain this. The chain recombines TRBV2 with TRBJ2-3, with D unclear. Germline-derived CDR1 and CDR2 are SNHLY and FYNNEI. CDR3 length: 12 amino acids. The CDR3 coding sequence is TGTGCCAGCAGTGAAGGGGCAGAAACGCAGTATTTT. Amino acid sequence: CASSEGAETQYF.

The chain recombines TRBV4-2 with TRBJ2-3; a possible D gene is TRBD2 (6 bases). V was cut by 2 bases and J by 2 bases, with 11 bases left in between. This CDR3 is 15 amino acids long. Germline V gene sequence: CDR1 LGHNA, CDR2 YNFKEQ. DNA for the CDR3: TGTGCCAGCAGCCAAAGGACGGACTACACAGATACGCAGTATTTT. This encodes CASSQRTDYTDTQYF.

This chain uses TRBV6-5 with TRBJ1-2; no reliable D call. Germline-derived CDR1 and CDR2 are MNHEY and SVGAGI. The CDR3 totals 14 residues. Trimming left V 6 bases short and J 4 bases short, with 15 bases between. This CDR3 is CASRPRGLSYGYTF. DNA for the CDR3: TGTGCCAGCAGACCCCGGGGTTTATCCTATGGCTACACCTTC.

This chain uses TRBV29-1 with TRBJ2-7; no definite D call. Trimming took 4 bases from V and 2 from J, leaving 12 bases between them. The V gene's germline CDR1 is SQVTM and CDR2 ANQGSEA. CDR3 size: 13 residues. The chain's CDR3 is CSVVVELAYEQYF. The DNA of the CDR3 is TGCAGCGTTGTTGTCGAGTTGGCCTACGAGCAGTACTTC.

The chain couples TRBV5-1 to TRBJ1-3; D remains unclear. V lost 0 bases to trimming and J lost 4 bases, with 8 bases between them. CDR1 is SGHRS, CDR2 YFSETQ, per germline. This CDR3 is built from 14 residues. This CDR3 reads CASSLVQPGNTIYF. In DNA form, the CDR3 reads TGCGCCAGCAGCTTGGTACAGCCCGGAAACACCATATATTTT. The whole variable domain, filled in from reference TRBV5-1 and TRBJ1-3, reads KAGVTQTPRYLIKTRGQQVTLSCSPISGHRSVSWYQQTPGQGLQFLFEYFSETQRNKGNFPGRFSGRQFSNSRSEMNVSTLELGDSALYLCASSLVQPGNTIYFGEGSWLTVV.

This chain uses TRBV28 with TRBJ2-5, with a weak D call TRBD1 (6 bases). Trimming took 3 bases from V and 5 from J, leaving 13 bases between them. CDR3 length: 14 residues. Germline V CDR1 and CDR2: MDHEN, SYDVKM. The CDR3 region has the DNA TGTGCCAGCAGTTTGCCGCAGGGGCGCGAGACCCAGTACTTC. This sequence encodes CASSLPQGRETQYF. The entire variable domain, with the rest obtained from reference TRBV28 and TRBJ2-5, is as follows: DVKVTQSSRYLVKRTGEKVFLECVQDMDHENMFWYRQDPGLGLRLIYFSYDVKMKEKGDIPEGYSVSREKKERFSLILESASTNQTSMYLCASSLPQGRETQYFGPGTRLLVL.

The rearrangement joins TRBV24-1 to TRBJ2-7; 7 positions match TRBD1. Germline CDR1 is KGHDR and CDR2 is SFDVKD. There are 16 residues in the CDR3. V lost 4 bases to trimming and J lost 4 bases; unmatched junction nucleotides: 12. CDR3 loop: CATSESTGTDPYEQYF. DNA for the CDR3: TGTGCCACCAGTGAATCCACCGGGACAGATCCTTACGAGCAGTACTTC.

This chain joins TRBV7-9 and TRBJ1-4; D is ambiguous. The germline gives CDR1 SEHNR, CDR2 FQNEAQ (reference sequence). This CDR3 spans 15 amino acids. V was cut by 3 bases and J by 7 bases, with 15 bases left in between. For the CDR3, the DNA is TGTGCCAGCAGCTTCGGACGGGGATGGAGTGAAAAACTGTTTTTT. Translating it yields CASSFGRGWSEKLFF.

The chain uses TRBV6-5 and TRBJ1-1, with TRBD1 matching over 7 bases. From germline, CDR1 is MNHEY and CDR2 SVGAGI. Germline trimming cut 6 bases from V and 0 bases from J; bases unmatched to any gene: 1. CDR3 length equals 13 residues. In DNA, the CDR3 is TGTGCCAGCAGGGACAGGATGAACACTGAAGCTTTCTTT. As protein: CASRDRMNTEAFF.

J is TRBJ2-2 and V is TRBV6-1, with D possibly TRBD2 on 5 matching bases. The CDR3 is 15 amino acids. V gave up 2 bases and J gave up 3 bases, with 10 bases separating them. Per the germline V gene, CDR1 is MNHNS and CDR2 is SASEGT. The CDR3 nucleotides are TGTGCCAGCAGTGAAAGAGGGTACGACACCGGGGAGCTGTTTTTT. Its translation is CASSERGYDTGELFF.

The rearrangement uses TRBV19 and TRBJ2-3, with 8 bases that match TRBD2. The length of the CDR3 is 15 residues. V shed 6 bases, J shed 6 bases, and the junction held 11 bases outside the gene matches. CDR1 and CDR2 (germline): LNHDA, SQIVND (reference sequence). CDR3 amino acids: CASSDRGGRTDTQYF. For the CDR3, the DNA is TGTGCCAGTAGCGATCGCGGGGGGCGAACGGATACGCAGTATTTT.

The rearrangement links TRBV5-4 to TRBJ1-1; D may be TRBD1 (6 bases). Germline CDR1 is SGHNT and CDR2 is YYREEE (reference sequence). Deletions cut 6 bases from V and 4 bases from J, with 16 bases between. This CDR3 has 14 amino acids. The CDR3 is CASTYFGRGTEAFF. CDR3 in DNA: TGTGCCAGCACCTATTTCGGCAGGGGCACTGAAGCTTTCTTT.

The chain is built from TRBV19 and TRBJ1-5, with D hard to call. V lost 10 bases, J lost 0 bases, and 13 bases lay in between. The CDR3 consists of 14 residues. Germline CDR1 LNHDA, CDR2 SQIVND (reference sequence). DNA of the CDR3: TGTGCCACCCGGCGGATATATAGCAATCAGCCCCAGCATTTT. This gives the protein CATRRIYSNQPQHF. The full variable domain, its missing parts supplied by reference TRBV19 and TRBJ1-5, is DGGITQSPKYLFRKEGQNVTLSCEQNLNHDAMYWYRQDPGQGLRLIYYSQIVNDFQKGDIAEGYSVSREKKESFPLTVTSAQKNPTAFYLCATRRIYSNQPQHFGDGTRLSIL.

This chain connects TRBV18 to TRBJ2-1; TRBD1 might be the D (6 bases). Per germline, CDR1 KGHSH and CDR2 LQKENI. The CDR3 contains 17 residues. V was trimmed by 1 base and J by 0 bases, leaving 13 bases between them. In nucleotides, the CDR3 is TGTGCCAGCTCACCACTTCGAGGGGGTAGCTCCTACAATGAGCAGTTCTTC. As protein: CASSPLRGGSSYNEQFF.